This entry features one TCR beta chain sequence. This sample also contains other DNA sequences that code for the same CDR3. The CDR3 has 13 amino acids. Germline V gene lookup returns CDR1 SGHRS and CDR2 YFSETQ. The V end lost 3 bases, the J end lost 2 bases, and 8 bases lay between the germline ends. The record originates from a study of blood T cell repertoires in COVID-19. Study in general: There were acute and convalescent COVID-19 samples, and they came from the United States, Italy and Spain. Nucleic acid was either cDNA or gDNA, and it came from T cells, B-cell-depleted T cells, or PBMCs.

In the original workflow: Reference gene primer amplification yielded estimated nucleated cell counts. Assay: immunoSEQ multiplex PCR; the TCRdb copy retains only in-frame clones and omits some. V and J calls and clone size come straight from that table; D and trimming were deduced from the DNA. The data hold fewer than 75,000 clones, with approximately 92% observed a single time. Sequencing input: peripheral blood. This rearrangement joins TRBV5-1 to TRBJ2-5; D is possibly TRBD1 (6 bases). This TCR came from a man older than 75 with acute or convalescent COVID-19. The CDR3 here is CASSSTGQETQYF. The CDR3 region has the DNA TGCGCCAGCAGCTCGACAGGTCAAGAGACCCAGTACTTC.